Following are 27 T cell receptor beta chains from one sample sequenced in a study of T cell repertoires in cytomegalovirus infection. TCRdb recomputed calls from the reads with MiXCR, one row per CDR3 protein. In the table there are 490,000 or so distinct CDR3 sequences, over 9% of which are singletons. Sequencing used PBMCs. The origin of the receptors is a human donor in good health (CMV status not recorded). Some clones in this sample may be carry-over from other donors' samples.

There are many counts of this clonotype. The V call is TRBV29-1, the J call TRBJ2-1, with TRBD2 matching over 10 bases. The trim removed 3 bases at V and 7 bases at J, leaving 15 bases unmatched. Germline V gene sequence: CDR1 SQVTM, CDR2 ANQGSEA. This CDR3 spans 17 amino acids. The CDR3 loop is CSVDDSASGSERNEQFF. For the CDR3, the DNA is TGCAGCGTTGATGACTCGGCTAGCGGGAGTGAAAGAAATGAGCAGTTCTTC.

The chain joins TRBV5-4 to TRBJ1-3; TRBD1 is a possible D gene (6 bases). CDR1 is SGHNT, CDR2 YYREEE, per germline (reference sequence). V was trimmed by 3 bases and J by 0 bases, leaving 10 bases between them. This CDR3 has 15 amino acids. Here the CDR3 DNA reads TGTGCCAGCAGCTCCCCGACAGGCTCTGGAAACACCATATATTTT. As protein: CASSSPTGSGNTIYF.

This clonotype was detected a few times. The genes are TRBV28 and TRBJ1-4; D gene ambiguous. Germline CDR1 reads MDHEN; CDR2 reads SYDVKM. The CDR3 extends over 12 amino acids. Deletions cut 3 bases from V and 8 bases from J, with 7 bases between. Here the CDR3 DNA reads TGTGCCAGCAGTTTTTCCCCCGAAAAACTGTTTTTT. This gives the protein CASSFSPEKLFF. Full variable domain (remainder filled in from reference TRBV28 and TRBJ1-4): DVKVTQSSRYLVKRTGEKVFLECVQDMDHENMFWYRQDPGLGLRLIYFSYDVKMKEKGDIPEGYSVSREKKERFSLILESASTNQTSMYLCASSFSPEKLFFGSGTQLSVL.

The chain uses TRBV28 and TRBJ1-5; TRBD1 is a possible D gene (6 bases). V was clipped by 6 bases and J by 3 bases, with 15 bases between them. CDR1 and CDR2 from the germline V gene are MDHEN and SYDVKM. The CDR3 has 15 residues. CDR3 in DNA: TGTGCCAGCAGCCGGAGGACAGTCAACAATCAGCCCCAGCATTTT. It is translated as CASSRRTVNNQPQHF.

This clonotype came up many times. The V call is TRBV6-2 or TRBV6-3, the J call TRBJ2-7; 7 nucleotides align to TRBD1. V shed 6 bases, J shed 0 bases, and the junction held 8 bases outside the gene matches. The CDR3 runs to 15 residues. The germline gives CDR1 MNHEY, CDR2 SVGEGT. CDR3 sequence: CASSVRQGPSYEQYF. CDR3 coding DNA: TGTGCCAGCAGCGTGCGACAGGGCCCCTCCTACGAGCAGTACTTC.

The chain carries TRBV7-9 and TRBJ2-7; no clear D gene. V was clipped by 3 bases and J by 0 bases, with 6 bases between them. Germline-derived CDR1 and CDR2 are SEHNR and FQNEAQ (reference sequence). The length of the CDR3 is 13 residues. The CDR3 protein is CASSFSSSYEQYF. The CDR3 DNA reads TGTGCCAGCAGCTTTAGCAGCTCCTACGAGCAGTACTTC.

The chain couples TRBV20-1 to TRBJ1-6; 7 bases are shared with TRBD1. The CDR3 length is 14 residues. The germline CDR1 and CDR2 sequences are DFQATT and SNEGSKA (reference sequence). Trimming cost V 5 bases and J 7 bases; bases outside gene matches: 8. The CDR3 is CSASGQYLNSPLHF. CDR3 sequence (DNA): TGCAGTGCTTCGGGACAGTACTTAAATTCACCCCTCCACTTT.

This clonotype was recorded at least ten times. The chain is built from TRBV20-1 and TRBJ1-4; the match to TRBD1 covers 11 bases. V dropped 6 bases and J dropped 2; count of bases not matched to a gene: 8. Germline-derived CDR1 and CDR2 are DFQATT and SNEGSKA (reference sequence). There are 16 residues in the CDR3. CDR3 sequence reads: CSAPGTGGVTNEKLFF. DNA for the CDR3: TGCAGTGCACCCGGGACAGGGGGAGTCACTAATGAAAAACTGTTTTTT.

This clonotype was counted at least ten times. In DNA, the CDR3 is TGTGCTAGTGGTTCAGGACAGGGCGGCTACGAGCAGTACTTC. It encodes CASGSGQGGYEQYF. The rearrangement links TRBV12-5 to TRBJ2-7; 8 positions agree with TRBD1. Trimming removed 4 bases from V and 3 bases from J; junction bases left unmatched: 5. Looked up from germline, CDR1 is LGHNT and CDR2 is FRNRAP. CDR3 length equals 14 residues.

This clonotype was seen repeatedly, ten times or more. CDR3 sequence reads: CASSLDHSSPLHF. The CDR3 DNA is TGTGCCAGCAGCTTAGACCACAGTTCACCCCTCCACTTT. This chain connects TRBV7-8 to TRBJ1-6; the D is unclear. V was cut by 1 base and J by 9 bases, with 7 bases left in between. The CDR3 loop spans 13 amino acids. Germline CDR1 is SGHVS and CDR2 is FQNEAQ. The complete variable domain, with remaining parts taken from reference TRBV7-8 and TRBJ1-6, reads GAGVSQSPRYKVAKRGQDVALRCDPISGHVSLFWYQQALGQGPEFLTYFQNEAQLDKSGLPSDRFFAERPEGSVSTLKIQRTQQEDSAVYLCASSLDHSSPLHFGNGTRLTVT.

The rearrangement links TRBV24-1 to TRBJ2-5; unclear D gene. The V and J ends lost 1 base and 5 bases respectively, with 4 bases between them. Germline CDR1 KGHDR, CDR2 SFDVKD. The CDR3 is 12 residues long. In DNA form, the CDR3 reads TGTGCCACCAGTGATTTAAGTGAGACCCAGTACTTC. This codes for CATSDLSETQYF.

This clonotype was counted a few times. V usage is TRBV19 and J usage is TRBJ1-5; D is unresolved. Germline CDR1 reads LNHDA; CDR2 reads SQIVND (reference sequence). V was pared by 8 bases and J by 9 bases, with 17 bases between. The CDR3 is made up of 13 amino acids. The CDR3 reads CASRSGIDGPQHF. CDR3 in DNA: TGTGCCAGTCGATCGGGAATTGATGGGCCCCAGCATTTT.

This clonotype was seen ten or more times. This CDR3 reads CASSPVAFGGYGYTF. CDR3 bases: TGTGCCAGCAGCCCGGTTGCATTTGGCGGATATGGCTACACCTTC. The chain combines TRBV5-6 with TRBJ1-2; D gene uncertain. The CDR3 has 15 residues. The V end lost 4 bases, the J end lost 5 bases, and 18 bases lay between the germline ends. Germline assignment: CDR1 SGHDT and CDR2 YYEEEE.

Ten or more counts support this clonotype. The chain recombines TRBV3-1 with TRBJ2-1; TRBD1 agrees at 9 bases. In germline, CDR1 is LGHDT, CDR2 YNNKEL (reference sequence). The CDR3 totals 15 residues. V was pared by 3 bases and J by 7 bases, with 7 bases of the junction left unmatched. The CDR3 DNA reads TGTGCCAGCAGCCAGTACCGGGACAGGGAGAATGAGCAGTTCTTC. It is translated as CASSQYRDRENEQFF.

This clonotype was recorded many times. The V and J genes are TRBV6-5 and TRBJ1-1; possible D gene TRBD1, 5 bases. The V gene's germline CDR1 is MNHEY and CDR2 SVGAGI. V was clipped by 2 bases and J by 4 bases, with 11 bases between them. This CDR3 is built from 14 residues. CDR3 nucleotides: TGTGCCAGCAGTTACGGTCAGGGTGGCACTGAAGCTTTCTTT. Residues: CASSYGQGGTEAFF.

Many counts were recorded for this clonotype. The CDR3 DNA follows: TGTGCCAGCAGCCCTCTATTCCGGGACTCTCCCTACAATGAGCAGTTCTTC. It specifies CASSPLFRDSPYNEQFF. The chain links TRBV7-9 to TRBJ2-1; TRBD2 might be the D (6 bases). Trimming removed 5 bases from V and 2 bases from J, with 19 bases in between. Germline V gene lookup returns CDR1 SEHNR and CDR2 FQNEAQ (reference sequence). The CDR3 consists of 17 residues. Complete variable domain (other parts from reference TRBV7-9 and TRBJ2-1): DTGVSQNPRHKITKRGQNVTFRCDPISEHNRLYWYRQTLGQGPEFLTYFQNEAQLEKSRLLSDRFSAERPKGSFSTLEIQRTEQGDSAMYLCASSPLFRDSPYNEQFFGPGTRLTVL.

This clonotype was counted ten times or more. The CDR3 is CAWSIDRNQPQHF. CDR3 sequence (DNA): TGTGCCTGGAGCATCGACAGGAATCAGCCCCAGCATTTT. The chain joins TRBV30 to TRBJ1-5, with D maybe TRBD1 (6 bases). Germline values: CDR1 GTSNPN, CDR2 SVGIG (reference sequence). CDR3 length: 13 residues. Trimming removed 3 bases from V and 4 bases from J, with 10 bases in between.

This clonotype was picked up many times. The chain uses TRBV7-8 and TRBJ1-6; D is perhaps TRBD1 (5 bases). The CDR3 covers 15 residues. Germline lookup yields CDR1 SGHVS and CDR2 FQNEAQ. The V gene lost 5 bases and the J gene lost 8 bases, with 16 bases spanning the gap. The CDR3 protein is CASSPFGQGHSPLHF. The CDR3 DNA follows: TGTGCCAGCAGCCCTTTTGGGCAGGGTCATTCACCCCTCCACTTT.

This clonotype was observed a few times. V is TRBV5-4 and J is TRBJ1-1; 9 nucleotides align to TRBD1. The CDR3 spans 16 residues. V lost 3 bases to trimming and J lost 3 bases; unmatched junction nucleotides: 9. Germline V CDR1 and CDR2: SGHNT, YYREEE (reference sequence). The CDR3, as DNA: TGTGCCAGCAGCTCCACTCGACAGGGGGAGTACACTGAAGCTTTCTTT. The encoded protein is CASSSTRQGEYTEAFF.

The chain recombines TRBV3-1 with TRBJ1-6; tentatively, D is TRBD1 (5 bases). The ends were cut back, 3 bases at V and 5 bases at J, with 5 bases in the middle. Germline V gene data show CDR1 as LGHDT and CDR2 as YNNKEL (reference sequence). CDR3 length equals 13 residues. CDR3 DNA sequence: TGTGCCAGCAGCCAGGGGGATAATTCACCCCTCCACTTT. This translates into CASSQGDNSPLHF.

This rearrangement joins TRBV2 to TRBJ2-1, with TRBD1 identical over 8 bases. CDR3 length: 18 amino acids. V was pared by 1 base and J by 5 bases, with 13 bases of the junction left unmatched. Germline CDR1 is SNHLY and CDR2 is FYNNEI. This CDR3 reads CASSEGALRDRPHNEQFF. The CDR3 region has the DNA TGTGCCAGCAGTGAAGGTGCGTTGAGGGACAGGCCCCACAATGAGCAGTTCTTC.

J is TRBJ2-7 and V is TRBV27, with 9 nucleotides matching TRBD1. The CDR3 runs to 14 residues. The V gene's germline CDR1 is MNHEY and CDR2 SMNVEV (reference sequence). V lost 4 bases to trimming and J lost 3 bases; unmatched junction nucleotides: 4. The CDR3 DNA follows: TGTGCCAGCAGTTCACAGGGGGCAGGCTACGAGCAGTACTTC. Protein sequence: CASSSQGAGYEQYF.

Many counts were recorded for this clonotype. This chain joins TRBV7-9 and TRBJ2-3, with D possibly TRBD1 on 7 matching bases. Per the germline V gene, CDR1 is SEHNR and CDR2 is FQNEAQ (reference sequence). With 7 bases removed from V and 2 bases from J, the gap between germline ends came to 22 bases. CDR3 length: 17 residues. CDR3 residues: CASTTNSQGGDTDTQYF. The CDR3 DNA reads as TGTGCCAGCACCACGAACTCCCAGGGGGGAGACACAGATACGCAGTATTTT.

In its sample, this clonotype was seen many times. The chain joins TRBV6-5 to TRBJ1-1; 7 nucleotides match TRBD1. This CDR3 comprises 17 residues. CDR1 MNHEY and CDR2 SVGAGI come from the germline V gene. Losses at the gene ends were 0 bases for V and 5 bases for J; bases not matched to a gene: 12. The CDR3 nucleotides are TGTGCCAGCAGTTACTCGAAACAGCCCCAGGGGGGGACTGAAGCTTTCTTT. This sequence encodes CASSYSKQPQGGTEAFF.

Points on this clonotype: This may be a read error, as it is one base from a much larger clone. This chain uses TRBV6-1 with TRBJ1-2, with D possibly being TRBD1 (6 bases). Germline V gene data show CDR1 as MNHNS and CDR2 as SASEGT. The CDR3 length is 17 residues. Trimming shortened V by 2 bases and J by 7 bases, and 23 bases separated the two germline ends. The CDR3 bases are TGTGCCAGCAGTGAACTTGCGGTCTGGCCGGGACAAAGTGGCTACACCTTC. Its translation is CASSELAVWPGQSGYTF.

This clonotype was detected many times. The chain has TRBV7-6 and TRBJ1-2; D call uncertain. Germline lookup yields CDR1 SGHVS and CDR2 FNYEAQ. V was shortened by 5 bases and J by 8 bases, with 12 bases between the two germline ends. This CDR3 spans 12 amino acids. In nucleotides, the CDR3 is TGTGCCAGCAGCGGGCGGGTTGGCGGCTACACCTTC. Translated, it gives CASSGRVGGYTF.

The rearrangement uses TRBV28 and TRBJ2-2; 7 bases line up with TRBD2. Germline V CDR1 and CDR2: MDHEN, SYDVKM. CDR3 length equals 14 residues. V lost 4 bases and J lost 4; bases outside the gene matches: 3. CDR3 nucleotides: TGTGCCAGCAGTTGGACTAGTCGCACCGGGGAGCTGTTTTTT. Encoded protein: CASSWTSRTGELFF.